Given below is one TCR beta chain in context. The antigen remains unidentified. Following RNA extraction, reverse transcription yielded cDNA that acted as the sequencing template. TCRdb's table, derived via immunoSEQ multiplex PCR, lists solely in-frame clones and lacks some. The sample records approximately 150,000 clones, about 54% being singletons. CDR1 is MDHEN, CDR2 SYDVKM, per germline. V was trimmed by 3 bases and J by 2 bases, leaving 9 bases between them. The CDR3 is 14 residues long. The entry originates in a study of CD8+ T cells in alopecia areata. Whole-study findings and limits: Possibly because of HLA-related factors, TCR sharing was less clear across patients than in mice.

The TCR was taken from a human donor in good health. The sample was CD4+ T cells sorted from blood. V gene TRBV28 combines with J gene TRBJ2-3, with D perhaps matching TRBD2 (6 bases). CDR3 loop: CASSLWDFTDTQYF. CDR3 bases: TGTGCCAGCAGTTTGTGGGACTTCACAGATACGCAGTATTTT.